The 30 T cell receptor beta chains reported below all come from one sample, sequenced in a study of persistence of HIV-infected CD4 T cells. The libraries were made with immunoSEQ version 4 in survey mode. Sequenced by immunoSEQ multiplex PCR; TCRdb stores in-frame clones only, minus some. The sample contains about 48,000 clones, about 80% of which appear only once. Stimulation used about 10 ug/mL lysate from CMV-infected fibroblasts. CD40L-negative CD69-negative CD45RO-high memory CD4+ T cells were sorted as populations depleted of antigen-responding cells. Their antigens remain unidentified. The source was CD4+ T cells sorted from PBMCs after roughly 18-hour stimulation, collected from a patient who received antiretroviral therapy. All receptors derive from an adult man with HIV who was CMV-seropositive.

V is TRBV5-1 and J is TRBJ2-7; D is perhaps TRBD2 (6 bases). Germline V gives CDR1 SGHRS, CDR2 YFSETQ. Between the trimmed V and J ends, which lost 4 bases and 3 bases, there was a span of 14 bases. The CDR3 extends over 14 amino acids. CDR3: CASSRTGVVYEQYF. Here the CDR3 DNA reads TGCGCCAGCAGCCGGACGGGGGTGGTCTACGAGCAGTACTTC.

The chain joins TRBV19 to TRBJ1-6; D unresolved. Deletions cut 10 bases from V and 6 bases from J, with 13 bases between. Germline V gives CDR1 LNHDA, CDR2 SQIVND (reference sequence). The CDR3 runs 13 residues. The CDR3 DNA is TGTGCCAACCCAGCAGGACCTAATTCACCCCTCCACTTT. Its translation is CANPAGPNSPLHF.

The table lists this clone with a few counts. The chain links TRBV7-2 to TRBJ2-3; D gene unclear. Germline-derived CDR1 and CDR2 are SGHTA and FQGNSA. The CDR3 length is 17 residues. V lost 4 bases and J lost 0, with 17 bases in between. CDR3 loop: CASSSSYGYSSTDTQYF. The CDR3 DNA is TGTGCCAGCAGCTCATCTTACGGGTATTCTAGCACAGATACGCAGTATTTT.

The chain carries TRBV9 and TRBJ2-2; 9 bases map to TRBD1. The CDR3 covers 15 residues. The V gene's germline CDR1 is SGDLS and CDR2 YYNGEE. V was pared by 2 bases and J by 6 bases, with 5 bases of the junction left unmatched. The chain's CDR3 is CASSVGQGKAGELFF. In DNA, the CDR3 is TGTGCCAGCAGCGTTGGACAGGGGAAAGCCGGGGAGCTGTTTTTT.

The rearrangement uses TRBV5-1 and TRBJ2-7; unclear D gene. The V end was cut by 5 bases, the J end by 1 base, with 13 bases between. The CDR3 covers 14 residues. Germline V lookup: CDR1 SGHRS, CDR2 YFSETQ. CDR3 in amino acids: CASSLLDESYEQYF. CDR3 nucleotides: TGCGCCAGCAGTCTCCTGGACGAGTCCTACGAGCAGTACTTC.

The CDR3 reads CASSLVLAGRNEQFF. CDR3 nucleotides: TGTGCCAGCAGCTTAGTACTAGCGGGAAGGAATGAGCAGTTCTTC. The chain employs TRBV11-3 and TRBJ2-1; 10 nucleotides line up with TRBD2. Germline V gives CDR1 SGHNT, CDR2 YENEEA. Trimming at V came to 1 base and at J to 7 bases, leaving 4 bases not matched to a gene. CDR3 length: 15 amino acids.

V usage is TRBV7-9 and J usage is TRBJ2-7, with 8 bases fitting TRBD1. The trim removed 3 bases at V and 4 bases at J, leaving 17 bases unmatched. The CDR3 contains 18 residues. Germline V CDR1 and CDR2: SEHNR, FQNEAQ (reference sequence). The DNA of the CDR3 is TGTGCCAGCAGCTTGGGGACAGGATCTCTCGCACGGTCATACGAGCAGTACTTC. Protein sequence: CASSLGTGSLARSYEQYF.

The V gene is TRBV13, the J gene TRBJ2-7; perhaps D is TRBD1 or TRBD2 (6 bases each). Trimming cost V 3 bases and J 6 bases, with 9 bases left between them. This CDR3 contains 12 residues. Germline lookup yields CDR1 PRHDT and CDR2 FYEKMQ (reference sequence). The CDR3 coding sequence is TGTGCCAGCAGCTTTCGGGGGCTCGAGCAGTACTTC. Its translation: CASSFRGLEQYF.

Here the CDR3 reads CASSEGRGAYEQYF. The CDR3 coding sequence is TGTGCCAGCTCAGAGGGCAGGGGGGCCTACGAGCAGTACTTC. The chain recombines TRBV18 with TRBJ2-7; TRBD1 might be the D (7 bases). Trimming removed 5 bases from V and 2 bases from J, with 13 bases in between. This CDR3 has 14 amino acids. Germline lookup yields CDR1 KGHSH and CDR2 LQKENI.

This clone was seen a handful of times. CDR3 in amino acids: CAWRQLAGINNEQFF. For the CDR3, the DNA is TGTGCCTGGCGCCAACTAGCGGGAATAAACAATGAGCAGTTCTTC. The chain carries TRBV30 and TRBJ2-1; 10 positions match TRBD2. V lost 5 bases and J lost 5; bases outside the gene matches: 9. This CDR3 contains 15 residues. Germline V gene data show CDR1 as GTSNPN and CDR2 as SVGIG (reference sequence).

DNA of the CDR3: TGCGCCAGCAGCCGGCCGACAGGGGAAGTCAATGAGCAGTTCTTC. It specifies CASSRPTGEVNEQFF. The rearrangement uses TRBV4-1 and TRBJ2-1; 8 bases match TRBD1. The CDR3 spans 15 residues. V was clipped by 4 bases and J by 6 bases; unmatched bases: 8. Germline V gene data show CDR1 as MGHRA and CDR2 as YSYEKL.

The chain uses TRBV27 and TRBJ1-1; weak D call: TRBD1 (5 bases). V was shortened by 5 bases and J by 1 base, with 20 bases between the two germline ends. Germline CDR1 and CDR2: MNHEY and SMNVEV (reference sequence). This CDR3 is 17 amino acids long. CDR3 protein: CASSALAGGRGNTEAFF. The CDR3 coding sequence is TGTGCCAGCAGTGCCCTGGCGGGGGGTAGGGGGAACACTGAAGCTTTCTTT.

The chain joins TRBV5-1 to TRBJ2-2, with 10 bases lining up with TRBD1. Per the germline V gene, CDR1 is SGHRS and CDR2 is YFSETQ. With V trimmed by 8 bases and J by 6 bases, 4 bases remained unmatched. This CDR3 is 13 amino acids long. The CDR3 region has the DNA TGCGCCAGTCGGACAGGGGGGGCCGGGGAGCTGTTTTTT. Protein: CASRTGGAGELFF.

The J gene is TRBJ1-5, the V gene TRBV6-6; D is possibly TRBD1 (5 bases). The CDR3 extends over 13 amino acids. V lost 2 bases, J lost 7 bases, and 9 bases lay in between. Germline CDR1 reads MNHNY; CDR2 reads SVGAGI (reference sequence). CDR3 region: CASSYGGSQPQHF. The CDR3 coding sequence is TGTGCCAGCAGTTACGGGGGTAGCCAGCCCCAGCATTTT.

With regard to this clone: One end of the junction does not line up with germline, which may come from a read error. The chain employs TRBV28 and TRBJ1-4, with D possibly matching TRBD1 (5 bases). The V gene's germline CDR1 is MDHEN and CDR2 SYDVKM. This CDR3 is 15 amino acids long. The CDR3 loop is CASSFGGPTNKKLFF. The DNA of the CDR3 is TGTGCCAGCAGTTTTGGGGGTCCAACTAATAAAAAACTGTTTTTT.

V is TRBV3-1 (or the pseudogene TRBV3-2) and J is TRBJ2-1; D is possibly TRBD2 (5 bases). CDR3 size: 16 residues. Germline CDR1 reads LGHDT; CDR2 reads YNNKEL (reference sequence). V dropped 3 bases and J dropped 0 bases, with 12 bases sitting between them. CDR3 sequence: CASSQRGISSYNEQFF. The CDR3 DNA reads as TGTGCCAGCAGCCAGAGAGGGATAAGCTCCTACAATGAGCAGTTCTTC.

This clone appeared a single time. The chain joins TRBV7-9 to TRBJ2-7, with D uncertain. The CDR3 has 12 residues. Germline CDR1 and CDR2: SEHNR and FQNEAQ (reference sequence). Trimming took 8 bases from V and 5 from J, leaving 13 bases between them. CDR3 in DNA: TGTGCCAGCCACGGTGCCGGCCACGAGCAGTACTTC. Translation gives CASHGAGHEQYF. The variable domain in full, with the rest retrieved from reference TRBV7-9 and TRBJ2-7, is DTGVSQNPRHKITKRGQNVTFRCDPISEHNRLYWYRQTLGQGPEFLTYFQNEAQLEKSRLLSDRFSAERPKGSFSTLEIQRTEQGDSAMYLCASHGAGHEQYFGPGTRLTVT.

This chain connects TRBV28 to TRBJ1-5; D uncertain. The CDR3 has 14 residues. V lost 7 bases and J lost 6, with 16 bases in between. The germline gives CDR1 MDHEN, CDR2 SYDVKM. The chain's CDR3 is CASKGRNYGQPQHF. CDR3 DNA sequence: TGTGCCAGCAAGGGCAGAAACTATGGTCAGCCCCAGCATTTT.

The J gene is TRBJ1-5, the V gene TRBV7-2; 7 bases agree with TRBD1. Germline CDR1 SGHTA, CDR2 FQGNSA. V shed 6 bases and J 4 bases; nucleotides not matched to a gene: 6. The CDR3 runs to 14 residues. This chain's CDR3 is CASRQWDSNQPQHF. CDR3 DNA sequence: TGTGCCAGCAGGCAGTGGGACAGTAATCAGCCCCAGCATTTT.

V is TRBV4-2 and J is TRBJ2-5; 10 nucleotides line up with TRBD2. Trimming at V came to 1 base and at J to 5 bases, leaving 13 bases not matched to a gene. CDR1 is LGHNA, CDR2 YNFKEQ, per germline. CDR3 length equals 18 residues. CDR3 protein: CASSQGGLAGVGSETQYF. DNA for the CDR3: TGTGCCAGCAGCCAAGGGGGGCTAGCGGGAGTGGGGTCGGAGACCCAGTACTTC.

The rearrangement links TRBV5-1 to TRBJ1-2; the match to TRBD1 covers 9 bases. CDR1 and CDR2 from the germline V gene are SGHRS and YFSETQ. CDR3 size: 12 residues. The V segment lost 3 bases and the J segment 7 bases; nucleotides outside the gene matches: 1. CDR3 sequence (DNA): TGCGCCAGCAGCTCGGACAGGGGTGGCTACACCTTC. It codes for CASSSDRGGYTF.

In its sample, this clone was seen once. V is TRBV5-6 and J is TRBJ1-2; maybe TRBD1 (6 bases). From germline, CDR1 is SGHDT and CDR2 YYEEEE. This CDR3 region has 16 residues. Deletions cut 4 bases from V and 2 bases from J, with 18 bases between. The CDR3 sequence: CASSPGGGRWNYGYTF. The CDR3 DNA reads TGTGCCAGCAGCCCCGGGGGGGGGCGATGGAACTATGGCTACACCTTC.

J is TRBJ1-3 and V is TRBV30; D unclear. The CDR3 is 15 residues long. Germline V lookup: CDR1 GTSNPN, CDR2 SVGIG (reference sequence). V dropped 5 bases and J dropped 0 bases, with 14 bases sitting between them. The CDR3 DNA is TGTGCCTGGGGCGACGGAACTATCTCTGGAAACACCATATATTTT. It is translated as CAWGDGTISGNTIYF. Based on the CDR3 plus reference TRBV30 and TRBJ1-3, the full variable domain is SQTIHQWPATLVQPVGSPLSLECTVEGTSNPNLYWYRQAAGRGLQLLFYSVGIGQISSEVPQNLSASRPQDRQFILSSKKLLLSDSGFYLCAWGDGTISGNTIYFGEGSWLTVV.

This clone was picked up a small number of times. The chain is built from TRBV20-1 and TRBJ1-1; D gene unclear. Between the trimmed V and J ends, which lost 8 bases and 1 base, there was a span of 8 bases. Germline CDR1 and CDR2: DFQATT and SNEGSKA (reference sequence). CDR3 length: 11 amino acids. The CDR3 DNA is TGCAGTCGTACAAAGAACACTGAAGCTTTCTTT. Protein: CSRTKNTEAFF.

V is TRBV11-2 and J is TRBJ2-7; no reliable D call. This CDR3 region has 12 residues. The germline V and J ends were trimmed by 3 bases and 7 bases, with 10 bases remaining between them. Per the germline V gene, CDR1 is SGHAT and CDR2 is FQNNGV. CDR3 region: CASSFSVREQYF. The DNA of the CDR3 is TGTGCCAGCAGCTTCTCGGTAAGAGAGCAGTACTTC. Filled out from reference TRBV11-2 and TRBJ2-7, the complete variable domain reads EAGVAQSPRYKIIEKRQSVAFWCNPISGHATLYWYQQILGQGPKLLIQFQNNGVVDDSQLPKDRFSAERLKGVDSTLKIQPAKLEDSAVYLCASSFSVREQYFGPGTRLTVT.

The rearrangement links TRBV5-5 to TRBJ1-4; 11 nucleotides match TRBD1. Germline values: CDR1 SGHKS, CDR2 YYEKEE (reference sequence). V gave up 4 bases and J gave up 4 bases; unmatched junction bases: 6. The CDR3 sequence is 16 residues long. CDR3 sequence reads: CASSPGTGGFNEKLFF. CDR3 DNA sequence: TGTGCCAGCAGCCCCGGGACAGGGGGGTTTAATGAAAAACTGTTTTTT.

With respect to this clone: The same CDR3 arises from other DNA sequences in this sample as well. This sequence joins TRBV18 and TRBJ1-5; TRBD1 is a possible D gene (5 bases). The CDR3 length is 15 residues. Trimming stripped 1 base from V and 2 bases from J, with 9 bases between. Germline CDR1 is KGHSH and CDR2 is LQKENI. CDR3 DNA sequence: TGTGCCAGCTCACCACGGGGGGGAGGCAATCAGCCCCAGCATTTT. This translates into CASSPRGGGNQPQHF.

The CDR3 loop reads CASSLGTDGYTF. In DNA form, the CDR3 reads TGTGCCAGCAGCTTAGGCACTGATGGCTACACCTTC. This chain connects TRBV7-9 to TRBJ1-2, with D uncertain. The V end was cut by 1 base, the J end by 6 bases, with 6 bases between. This CDR3 is 12 amino acids long. CDR1 is SEHNR, CDR2 FQNEAQ, per germline (reference sequence).

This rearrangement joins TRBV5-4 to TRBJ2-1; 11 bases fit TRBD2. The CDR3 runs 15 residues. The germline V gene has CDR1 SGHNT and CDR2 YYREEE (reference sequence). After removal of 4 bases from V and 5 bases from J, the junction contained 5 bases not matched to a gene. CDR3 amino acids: CASSPGTSGNNEQFF. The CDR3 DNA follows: TGTGCCAGCAGCCCCGGGACTAGCGGAAACAATGAGCAGTTCTTC.

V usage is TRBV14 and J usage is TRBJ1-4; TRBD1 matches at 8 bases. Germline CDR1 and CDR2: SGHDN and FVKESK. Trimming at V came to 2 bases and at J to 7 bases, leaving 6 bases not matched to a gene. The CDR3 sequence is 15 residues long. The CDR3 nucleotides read TGTGCCAGCAGCCAATGGGGCAGGGGGCTTGAAAAACTGTTTTTT. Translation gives CASSQWGRGLEKLFF.